These T cell receptor beta chains were read from a single sample in a study of cytomegalovirus exposure and HLA in healthy donors. Assay: immunoSEQ multiplex PCR; the TCRdb copy retains only in-frame clones and omits some. The repertoire holds 140,000 or so clones, with 76% as singletons. Sequencing was done on a sample of PBMCs. These TCRs come from a woman between 40 and 55 years old in good health and CMV-seronegative. Each CDR3 is given with its conserved first and last residue. A D gene is named only where the DNA matches it firmly. A row's size may be missing; if present it is once, few, many or a size class.

cdr3_nt cdr3_aa v_call d_call clone_size j_call
TGTGCCAGCAGCGGACAGGGGGCGTCTTACGAGCAGTACTTC CASSGQGASYEQYF TRBV6-5 TRBD1 few TRBJ2-7
TGTGCCAGTAGCCCGAGGTTGAACACTGAAGCTTTCTTT CASSPRLNTEAFF TRBV19 NA NA TRBJ1-1
TGTGCCAGCAGCTTAGATCCACAGAGAAATGGCTACACCTTC CASSLDPQRNGYTF TRBV11-2 NA once TRBJ1-2
TGTGCCAGCAGGCCCACTGCTACAACTAATGAAAAACTGTTTTTT CASRPTATTNEKLFF TRBV2 NA NA TRBJ1-4
TGTGCCAGTAGCCAGTTTGCAAATGAAAAACTGTTTTTT CASSQFANEKLFF TRBV19 NA NA TRBJ1-4
TGTGCCAGCAGTGAATTAGGGACAGGGGATGGCTACACCTTC CASSELGTGDGYTF TRBV6-1 TRBD1 NA TRBJ1-2
TGCAGCGTCGCCTCCGGGACAGGGGTATCCGAGCAGTACTTC CSVASGTGVSEQYF TRBV29-1 TRBD1 NA TRBJ2-7
TGTGCCAGTAGTATTAGGATGGGACACAGTTACGAGCAGTACTTC CASSIRMGHSYEQYF TRBV19 NA NA TRBJ2-7
TGTGCCTGGACCCTCAAACGCGGGGGGGCGGGTGATACGCAGTATTTT CAWTLKRGGAGDTQYF TRBV30 TRBD2 NA TRBJ2-3
TGTGCCAGCAGCCCGTACAATGAGCAGTTCTTC CASSPYNEQFF TRBV7-2 NA NA TRBJ2-1
TGTGCCAGCAGCCGCGGGACGATCCCGACGGAGACCCAGTACTTC CASSRGTIPTETQYF TRBV14 NA NA TRBJ2-5
TGCGCCAGCAGCCAAGATGGGGGACTAGCGGGGGGGCGTGAGACCCAGTACTTC CASSQDGGLAGGRETQYF TRBV4-1 TRBD2 once TRBJ2-5
TGTGCCAGCAGTTACTCTGCAGGGTGGGGCTACGAGCAGTACTTC CASSYSAGWGYEQYF TRBV6-6 NA NA TRBJ2-7
TGCGCCAGCAGCGCGAGTGGGACTAGTCGTCCCCTGATTAATTCTCGCAATGAGCAGTTCTTC CASSASGTSRPLINSRNEQFF TRBV5-1 TRBD2 NA TRBJ2-1
TGCGCCAGCAGCCAAGGTTATGAGACCCAGTACTTC CASSQGYETQYF TRBV4-1 NA NA TRBJ2-5